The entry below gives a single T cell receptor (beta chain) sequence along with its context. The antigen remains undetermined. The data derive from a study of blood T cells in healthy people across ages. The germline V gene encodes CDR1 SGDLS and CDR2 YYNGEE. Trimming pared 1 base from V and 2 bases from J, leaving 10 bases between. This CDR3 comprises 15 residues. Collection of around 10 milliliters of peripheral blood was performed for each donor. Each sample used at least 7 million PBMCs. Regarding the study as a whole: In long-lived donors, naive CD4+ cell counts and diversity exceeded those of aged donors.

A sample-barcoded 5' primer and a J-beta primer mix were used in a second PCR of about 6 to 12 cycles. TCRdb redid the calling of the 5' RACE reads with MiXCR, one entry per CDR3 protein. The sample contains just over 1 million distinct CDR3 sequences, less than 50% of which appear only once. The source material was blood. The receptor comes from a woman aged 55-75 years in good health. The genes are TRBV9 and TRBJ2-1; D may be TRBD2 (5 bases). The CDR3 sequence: CASSVISGPYNEQFF. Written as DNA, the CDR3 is TGTGCCAGCAGCGTAATAAGCGGCCCCTACAATGAGCAGTTCTTC.